This T cell receptor (beta chain) was captured by sequencing in a study of CD8+ T cells in alopecia areata. Extracted RNA was reverse transcribed, and the resulting cDNA served as sequencing template. Assay used: immunoSEQ multiplex PCR; TCRdb lists only in-frame clones, some missing. The sample records about 200,000 clones, more than 50% being singletons. Germline V gives CDR1 SGHDN, CDR2 FVKESK. The ends were cut back, 0 bases at V and 10 bases at J, with 11 bases in the middle. The CDR3 is 13 amino acids. Sequencing was performed on CD8+ T cells sorted from blood. The TCR originated in a human donor in good health. The chain joins TRBV14 to TRBJ2-3, with TRBD2 as a possible D gene (5 bases). The CDR3 DNA sequence: TGTGCCAGCAGCCAAGATAGCGCGTCGTCGCAGTATTTT. It specifies CASSQDSASSQYF.